A selection of T cell receptor beta chains follows, all from one sample in a study of CD8+ T cells in alopecia areata. Here immunoSEQ multiplex PCR was the method, and the copy in TCRdb shows in-frame clones only, minus some. Of some 200,000 clones listed, around 60% are singletons. The material sequenced was CD4+ T cells sorted from blood, taken at week 4, from a patient treated with tofacitinib. The receptors were sampled from a human donor with alopecia areata. The CDR3 runs from the conserved cysteine through the conserved F or W. The order of the fields is V gene, J gene, clone size, D gene, CDR3 DNA, CDR3 protein. A D gene is named only where the DNA matches it firmly. Size values are once, few and many counts, or a class for expanded clones, and some rows have none.

v_gene: TRBV10-3
j_gene: TRBJ2-2
abundance: .
d_gene: TRBD1
CDR3nt: TGTGCCATCAGTCGGACAGGGAACGCCGGGGAGCTGTTTTTT
CDR3aa: CAISRTGNAGELFF

v_gene: TRBV7-8
j_gene: TRBJ1-2
abundance: .
d_gene: TRBD1
CDR3nt: TGTGCCAGCAGCTTGAGCCCCGGGACAGTCTATGGCTACACCTTC
CDR3aa: CASSLSPGTVYGYTF

v_gene: TRBV6-5
j_gene: TRBJ2-5
abundance: .
d_gene: .
CDR3nt: TGTGCCAGCAGTTACTCGAGTCGGACGTACCAAGAGACCCAGTACTTC
CDR3aa: CASSYSSRTYQETQYF

v_gene: TRBV2
j_gene: TRBJ2-5
abundance: .
d_gene: TRBD2
CDR3nt: TGTGCCAGCGGGGGACTAGCGGGGCCCCAAGAGACCCAGTACTTC
CDR3aa: CASGGLAGPQETQYF

v_gene: TRBV6-5
j_gene: TRBJ2-3
abundance: few
d_gene: TRBD1
CDR3nt: TGTGCCAGCAGCCTAGACAGGGGACCAGATACGCAGTATTTT
CDR3aa: CASSLDRGPDTQYF

v_gene: TRBV30
j_gene: TRBJ1-2
abundance: few
d_gene: .
CDR3nt: TGTGCCTGGAGTCAAGGAGGGAAGGGTGGCTACACCTTC
CDR3aa: CAWSQGGKGGYTF

v_gene: TRBV29-1
j_gene: TRBJ2-7
abundance: few
d_gene: .
CDR3nt: TGCAGCGCCACCGATGGGAGATTCTCCTACGAGCAGTACTTC
CDR3aa: CSATDGRFSYEQYF

v_gene: TRBV25-1
j_gene: TRBJ1-6
abundance: .
d_gene: .
CDR3nt: TGTGCCAGCAGTGATGGGAGGGGGACGGGAAATTCACCCCTCCACTTT
CDR3aa: CASSDGRGTGNSPLHF

v_gene: TRBV4-1
j_gene: TRBJ1-3
abundance: few
d_gene: .
CDR3nt: TGCGCCAGCAGCCAAGGAGGAGGGTCTGGAAACACCATATATTTT
CDR3aa: CASSQGGGSGNTIYF

v_gene: TRBV5-1
j_gene: TRBJ1-1
abundance: .
d_gene: .
CDR3nt: TGCGCCAGCAGCCCGGTGGGGGAGACGAACACTGAAGCTTTCTTT
CDR3aa: CASSPVGETNTEAFF

v_gene: TRBV30
j_gene: TRBJ1-6
abundance: .
d_gene: .
CDR3nt: TGTGCCTGGACGGCCGGTTATAATTCACCCCTCCACTTT
CDR3aa: CAWTAGYNSPLHF

v_gene: TRBV6-5
j_gene: TRBJ2-2
abundance: few
d_gene: TRBD2
CDR3nt: TGTGCCATTAGCCGGGGGGGTCACACCGGGGAGCTGTTTTTT
CDR3aa: CAISRGGHTGELFF

v_gene: TRBV2
j_gene: TRBJ2-1
abundance: .
d_gene: TRBD2
CDR3nt: TGTGCCAGCAGTGAAGGGACTAGCTTCGGTGAGCAGTTCTTC
CDR3aa: CASSEGTSFGEQFF

v_gene: TRBV28
j_gene: TRBJ2-5
abundance: .
d_gene: TRBD2
CDR3nt: TGTGCCAGCAGTTTTGTAAGCGGGGGATCCGAGTACTTC
CDR3aa: CASSFVSGGSEYF

v_gene: TRBV7-9
j_gene: TRBJ2-3
abundance: .
d_gene: TRBD2
CDR3nt: TGTGCCAGCGGACGGACTAGCGGTTCAGATACGCAGTATTTT
CDR3aa: CASGRTSGSDTQYF

v_gene: TRBV4-1
j_gene: TRBJ2-7
abundance: few
d_gene: TRBD1
CDR3nt: TGCGCCAGCAGCCAAGAAGGGACAGCTCCCCACGAGCAGTACTTC
CDR3aa: CASSQEGTAPHEQYF

v_gene: TRBV23-1
j_gene: TRBJ2-4
abundance: .
d_gene: .
CDR3nt: TGCGCCAGCAGTCAATCGAAGCCAGAGGCCAAAAACATTCAGTACTTC
CDR3aa: CASSQSKPEAKNIQYF

v_gene: TRBV30
j_gene: TRBJ1-4
abundance: once
d_gene: .
CDR3nt: TGTGCCTGGAGTATAGAACGAAATGAAAAACTGTTTTTT
CDR3aa: CAWSIERNEKLFF

v_gene: TRBV30
j_gene: TRBJ1-2
abundance: .
d_gene: TRBD1
CDR3nt: TGTGCCGGCCGCCACAGGGGGCGAGAAGGCTACACCTTC
CDR3aa: CAGRHRGREGYTF

v_gene: TRBV5-4
j_gene: TRBJ1-1
abundance: .
d_gene: .
CDR3nt: TGTGCCAGCAGCTCTTGGACAGAAGAAGCTTTCTTT
CDR3aa: CASSSWTEEAFF

v_gene: TRBV28
j_gene: TRBJ2-3
abundance: .
d_gene: .
CDR3nt: TGTGCCAGCAGTTCCCCTTACAGTTTATTGGGGGACACAGATACGCAGTATTTT
CDR3aa: CASSSPYSLLGDTDTQYF

v_gene: TRBV27
j_gene: TRBJ1-2
abundance: .
d_gene: .
CDR3nt: TGTGCCAGCAGCATGGGACCGAGCTATGGCTACACCTTC
CDR3aa: CASSMGPSYGYTF

v_gene: TRBV29-1
j_gene: TRBJ2-7
abundance: few
d_gene: TRBD1
CDR3nt: TGCAGCGTAGAAGACAGGGGGAGCTCCTACGAGCAGTACTTC
CDR3aa: CSVEDRGSSYEQYF